This is a list of T cell receptor beta chains from one sample in a study of tissue T cells after allogeneic stem cell transplantation. TCRdb's copy holds only in-frame clones and misses some; the assay was immunoSEQ multiplex PCR. The data show just over 9,500 clones, roughly two thirds seen once. Sequences were derived from tissue from the ileum, sampled at autopsy. The receptors come from a woman aged 18-49 years with breast cancer. Both conserved end residues are part of each CDR3. D genes are given only for firm matches. Size values are once, few and many counts, or a class for expanded clones, and some rows have none.

cdr3_length: 13
clone_size: .
d_call: .
v_call: TRBV7-2
j_call: TRBJ1-6
cdr3_aa: CASSLVGNSPLHF
cdr3_nt: TGTGCCAGCAGCTTAGTGGGGAATTCACCCCTCCACTTT

cdr3_length: 16
clone_size: once
d_call: .
v_call: TRBV7-8
j_call: TRBJ2-7
cdr3_aa: CASSLVSDRPSYEQYF
cdr3_nt: TGTGCCAGCAGCTTAGTAAGCGACAGGCCTTCCTACGAGCAGTACTTC

cdr3_length: 15
clone_size: .
d_call: .
v_call: TRBV18
j_call: TRBJ2-5
cdr3_aa: CASSATSQGWETQYF
cdr3_nt: TGTGCCAGCTCAGCCACCAGTCAGGGGTGGGAGACCCAGTACTTC

cdr3_length: 14
clone_size: .
d_call: .
v_call: TRBV7-6
j_call: TRBJ2-1
cdr3_aa: CASSLEISDNEQFF
cdr3_nt: TGTGCCAGCAGCTTAGAAATCAGTGATAATGAGCAGTTCTTC

cdr3_length: 17
clone_size: .
d_call: TRBD1
v_call: TRBV11-2
j_call: TRBJ2-6
cdr3_aa: CASSFPGQGAGANVLTF
cdr3_nt: TGTGCCAGCAGCTTCCCGGGACAGGGGGCTGGGGCCAACGTCCTGACTTTC

cdr3_length: 16
clone_size: .
d_call: .
v_call: TRBV7-8
j_call: TRBJ2-5
cdr3_aa: CASSLARAGWGETQYF
cdr3_nt: TGTGCCAGCAGCTTAGCGCGGGCAGGGTGGGGGGAGACCCAGTACTTC

cdr3_length: 16
clone_size: .
d_call: .
v_call: TRBV19
j_call: TRBJ2-3
cdr3_aa: CASSTGARPGTDTQYF
cdr3_nt: TGTGCCAGTAGTACCGGGGCCCGGCCGGGTACAGATACGCAGTATTTT

cdr3_length: 14
clone_size: .
d_call: TRBD1
v_call: TRBV5-1
j_call: TRBJ1-2
cdr3_aa: CASSLEGQGGGYTF
cdr3_nt: TGCGCCAGCAGCTTGGAGGGGCAGGGGGGCGGCTACACCTTC

cdr3_length: 14
clone_size: medium-sized
d_call: .
v_call: TRBV19
j_call: TRBJ1-3
cdr3_aa: CASSISTAGNTIYF
cdr3_nt: TGTGCCAGTAGTATCTCGACAGCGGGAAACACCATATATTTT

cdr3_length: 16
clone_size: .
d_call: TRBD2
v_call: TRBV24-1
j_call: TRBJ2-7
cdr3_aa: CATSEGLAGVRNEQYF
cdr3_nt: TGTGCCACCAGTGAGGGACTAGCGGGAGTCCGGAACGAGCAGTACTTC

cdr3_length: 12
clone_size: .
d_call: .
v_call: TRBV30
j_call: TRBJ2-5
cdr3_aa: CAWSEGRETQYF
cdr3_nt: TGTGCCTGGAGTGAAGGGAGAGAGACCCAGTACTTC

cdr3_length: 12
clone_size: .
d_call: TRBD1
v_call: TRBV28
j_call: TRBJ1-3
cdr3_aa: CASSQGGRAIYF
cdr3_nt: TGTGCCAGCAGTCAGGGGGGAAGGGCCATATATTTT

cdr3_length: 12
clone_size: .
d_call: .
v_call: TRBV19
j_call: TRBJ1-1
cdr3_aa: CASNSLNTEAFF
cdr3_nt: TGTGCCAGTAACAGCTTGAACACTGAAGCTTTCTTT

cdr3_length: 17
clone_size: few
d_call: TRBD1
v_call: TRBV11-2
j_call: TRBJ2-3
cdr3_aa: CASSLVRNRGRTDTQYF
cdr3_nt: TGTGCCAGCAGCTTAGTCAGGAACAGGGGGCGCACAGATACGCAGTATTTT

cdr3_length: 14
clone_size: .
d_call: .
v_call: TRBV5-1
j_call: TRBJ2-2
cdr3_aa: CASSPRGNPGELFF
cdr3_nt: TGCGCCAGCAGTCCGCGGGGTAATCCCGGGGAGCTGTTTTTT

cdr3_length: 18
clone_size: .
d_call: .
v_call: TRBV5-1
j_call: TRBJ2-3
cdr3_aa: CASSLAPPGGSSTDTQYF
cdr3_nt: TGCGCCAGCAGCTTGGCCCCTCCGGGGGGCTCTAGCACAGATACGCAGTATTTT

cdr3_length: 15
clone_size: .
d_call: TRBD2
v_call: TRBV9
j_call: TRBJ2-2
cdr3_aa: CASTQAGRASGELFF
cdr3_nt: TGTGCCAGCACCCAAGCGGGGAGGGCTTCCGGGGAGCTGTTTTTT

cdr3_length: 13
clone_size: .
d_call: .
v_call: TRBV7-9
j_call: TRBJ1-2
cdr3_aa: CASSGVLNYGYTF
cdr3_nt: TGTGCCAGCAGCGGGGTCCTTAACTATGGCTACACCTTC

cdr3_length: 16
clone_size: .
d_call: .
v_call: TRBV5-1
j_call: TRBJ2-1
cdr3_aa: CASSLAGRTGYNEQFF
cdr3_nt: TGCGCCAGCAGCTTGGCCGGGAGGACAGGGTACAATGAGCAGTTCTTC

cdr3_length: 14
clone_size: .
d_call: TRBD1
v_call: TRBV7-2
j_call: TRBJ2-7
cdr3_aa: CASSSDMTGTEQYF
cdr3_nt: TGTGCCAGCAGCTCCGACATGACAGGGACCGAGCAGTACTTC

cdr3_length: 15
clone_size: .
d_call: .
v_call: TRBV18
j_call: TRBJ1-5
cdr3_aa: CASSPKQGSNQPQHF
cdr3_nt: TGTGCCAGCTCACCTAAGCAGGGGAGCAATCAGCCCCAGCATTTT